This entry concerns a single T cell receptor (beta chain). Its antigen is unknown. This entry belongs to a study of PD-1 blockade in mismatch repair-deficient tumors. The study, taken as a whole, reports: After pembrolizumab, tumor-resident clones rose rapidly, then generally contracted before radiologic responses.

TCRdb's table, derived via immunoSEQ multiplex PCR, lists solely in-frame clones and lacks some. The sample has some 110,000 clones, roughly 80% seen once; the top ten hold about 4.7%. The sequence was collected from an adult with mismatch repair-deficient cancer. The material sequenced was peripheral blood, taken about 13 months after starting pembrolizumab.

This CDR3 is CASSYGPQPRETQYF. The CDR3 DNA is TGTGCCAGCAGCTACGGGCCCCAACCGAGAGAGACCCAGTACTTC. This chain links TRBV9 with TRBJ2-5; no reliable D call. V was clipped by 4 bases and J by 4 bases, with 17 bases between them. This CDR3 contains 15 residues. Germline V gene sequence: CDR1 SGDLS, CDR2 YYNGEE.